The T cell receptor beta chain described here comes from a study of T-cell memory formation after mild COVID-19. A note on this clonotype: What it binds is not known.

Using constant-segment primers, 5'RACE produced TCR alpha and TCR beta cDNA libraries carrying sample barcodes and UMIs. MiXCR was run by TCRdb on the 5' RACE reads, yielding one entry per CDR3 protein. In the table there are 350,000 or so distinct CDR3 sequences, under 25% of which are singletons. This CDR3 comprises 14 residues. Germline V gene lookup returns CDR1 WSHSY and CDR2 SAAADI. Trimming shortened V by 6 bases and J by 4 bases, and 12 bases separated the two germline ends. Study-level points and caveats: Day 15 to 85 contracting clones showed balanced CD4/CD8; day 15 to 37 expanders favored CD4+.

This receptor was taken from a man aged 18 to 29 who had mild COVID-19 (a few samples of this study predate the infection). Cell type and time point are not known. The V and J genes are TRBV10-2 and TRBJ1-4; possible D gene TRBD1, 6 bases. Input material: PBMCs or a T cell subset sorted from them (not recorded which). Here the CDR3 DNA reads TGCGCCAGCAGGTCGCCAGGGGTTAATGAAAAACTGTTTTTT. Translating gives CASRSPGVNEKLFF.